Sequencing of this T cell receptor (beta chain) was carried out in a study of T cells in Graves' hyperthyroidism and ophthalmopathy. Ophthalmopathy patients showed a Clinical Activity Score of at least 3, NOSPECS grade of at least 4 and duration under 3 months. This clonotype was counted many times. No antigen is known for it. The study's findings and limits: Ophthalmopathy was predicted by the model a median of about six months ahead of onset. In simple terms, a model built on 13 V-J features told ophthalmopathy apart from stable hyperthyroidism.

Amplification of TCR beta CDR3 regions was performed using RNA transcripts as template. Initially, a first-round RT-PCR of the TCR CDR3 employed the HTBI primer set. TCRdb reanalysed the multiplex PCR reads using MiXCR and keeps one entry per CDR3 protein. Here the sample spans about half a million distinct CDR3 sequences, approximately 23% being singletons. The receptor was isolated from a woman aged 70-85 years with Graves' ophthalmopathy. The sequencing input was blood.

CDR3 bases: TGTGCCAGCAGTGAGGGAGGGCTTTCCGAAGCTTTCTTT. Translation: CASSEGGLSEAFF. This chain joins TRBV6-1 and TRBJ1-1; D gene uncertain. V lost 3 bases and J 8 bases, leaving 13 bases between the germline ends. The CDR3 consists of 13 residues. Germline CDR1 MNHNS, CDR2 SASEGT.